The 28 T cell receptor beta chains below were found in one sample sequenced in a study of identical twins' blood T cells (dated by TCRdb to 2013 to 2014). Libraries were made using 5' RACE. Sequenced on an Illumina Genome Analyzer IIx. The public sequencing data were trimmed at Q25 with fastp and processed into clonotypes with MiXCR by TCRdb, which kept only in-frame beta chains. Under each unique CDR3 protein, matching rows form one entry showing the most common genes and DNA. This sample holds roughly 340,000 distinct CDR3 sequences; approximately 30% were observed only once. The ten largest clones capture about 6% of the sample. The sample consisted of PBMCs. The receptors were sampled from a woman between 18 and 55 years old in good health.

J is TRBJ1-1 and V is TRBV5-1, with D unresolved. Germline V gene sequence: CDR1 SGHRS, CDR2 YFSETQ. V was pared by 3 bases and J by 5 bases, with 17 bases between. The CDR3 totals 15 residues. The CDR3 spells CASSSDGRGSTEAFF. CDR3 in DNA: TGCGCCAGCAGCTCGGATGGGCGGGGTTCAACTGAAGCTTTCTTT.

The V call is TRBV27, the J call TRBJ2-1; a possible D gene is TRBD2 (6 bases). The CDR3 covers 13 residues. Germline CDR1 is MNHEY and CDR2 is SMNVEV (reference sequence). V lost 3 bases and J 11 bases, leaving 14 bases between the germline ends. The CDR3 bases are TGTGCCAGCAGTTTTGGAGGGCGACTACAGCAGTTCTTC. Translating gives CASSFGGRLQQFF.

This clonotype was seen a few times. The chain has TRBV5-1 and TRBJ2-3; no clear D. Per the germline V gene, CDR1 is SGHRS and CDR2 is YFSETQ. The CDR3 covers 12 residues. Trimming pared 4 bases from V and 4 bases from J, leaving 7 bases between. The CDR3, as DNA: TGCGCCAGCAGCCCATTTTCAGATACGCAGTATTTT. Protein sequence: CASSPFSDTQYF. The variable domain in full, with the rest retrieved from reference TRBV5-1 and TRBJ2-3, is KAGVTQTPRYLIKTRGQQVTLSCSPISGHRSVSWYQQTPGQGLQFLFEYFSETQRNKGNFPGRFSGRQFSNSRSEMNVSTLELGDSALYLCASSPFSDTQYFGPGTRLTVL.

This clonotype has just a few counts. V and J are TRBV4-2 and TRBJ1-2; D is possibly TRBD1 (5 bases). Trimming took off 5 bases at V and 8 bases at J, with 24 bases between the two ends. Germline loops: CDR1 LGHNA, CDR2 YNFKEQ. CDR3 length: 16 residues. The chain's CDR3 is CASSRTHRSGFEGYTF. Here the CDR3 DNA reads TGTGCCAGCAGCAGAACTCACAGGTCGGGTTTTGAGGGCTACACCTTC.

This clonotype was observed many times. The rearrangement links TRBV29-1 to TRBJ2-3, with TRBD1 as a possible D gene (5 bases). CDR1 is SQVTM, CDR2 ANQGSEA, per germline. V lost 5 bases, J lost 6 bases, and 18 bases lay in between. CDR3 length equals 14 residues. CDR3 residues: CSVKAALWGDTQYF. CDR3 in DNA: TGCAGCGTTAAGGCCGCCTTGTGGGGCGATACGCAGTATTTT.

The chain carries TRBV5-6 and TRBJ1-6; the D is unclear. This CDR3 has 12 residues. V was trimmed by 6 bases and J by 10 bases, leaving 11 bases between them. Per germline, CDR1 SGHDT and CDR2 YYEEEE. The CDR3 spells CASTSGGSPLHF. The CDR3 DNA follows: TGTGCCAGCACCTCTGGTGGATCACCCCTCCACTTT.

Of note for this clonotype: The junction differs from germline at one of its ends, possibly a read error. The chain recombines TRBV7-3 with TRBJ1-2; no clear D gene. The CDR3 is 13 amino acids. CDR1 is SGHTA, CDR2 FQGTGA, per germline. CDR3 in DNA: TGTGCCGGCAGCTTAAGTGATGGCTATGGCTACACCTTC. This codes for CAGSLSDGYGYTF.

V gene TRBV7-8 combines with J gene TRBJ1-1; TRBD1 agrees at 8 bases. The CDR3 has 13 residues. Germline CDR1 SGHVS, CDR2 FQNEAQ. The trim removed 4 bases at V and 5 bases at J, leaving 3 bases unmatched. This chain's CDR3 is CASSSWTGTEAFF. CDR3 coding DNA: TGTGCCAGCAGCTCCTGGACAGGGACTGAAGCTTTCTTT.

This chain connects TRBV6-5 to TRBJ1-1, with D uncertain. V dropped 8 bases and J dropped 6 bases, with 16 bases sitting between them. The CDR3 is 13 residues long. Germline V gives CDR1 MNHEY, CDR2 SVGAGI. The CDR3 loop reads CASRRTHTAEAFF. The CDR3 coding sequence is TGTGCCAGCCGTCGGACCCACACAGCTGAAGCTTTCTTT.

This clonotype was recorded at least ten times. The chain joins TRBV20-1 to TRBJ2-7, with D possibly matching TRBD1 (5 bases). Per germline, CDR1 DFQATT and CDR2 SNEGSKA (reference sequence). The CDR3 extends over 12 amino acids. The V end was cut by 3 bases, the J end by 6 bases, with 12 bases between. The CDR3 bases are TGCAGTGCTAGTGATGCAGGGCGCGAGCAGTACTTC. Its protein is CSASDAGREQYF.

This clonotype was seen more than once but under ten times. The chain recombines TRBV3-1 with TRBJ2-2, with 7 bases aligning to TRBD2. V trimming: 4 bases; J trimming: 5 bases; junction bases outside the gene matches: 16. This CDR3 has 18 residues. In germline, CDR1 is LGHDT, CDR2 YNNKEL (reference sequence). CDR3 sequence reads: CASSPRLGSGFWTGELFF. The CDR3 coding sequence is TGTGCCAGCAGCCCCCGATTGGGTAGCGGGTTCTGGACCGGGGAGCTGTTTTTT.

Points on this clonotype: Since the CDR3 does not end with the conserved phenylalanine or tryptophan, this likely comes from a read error. The rearrangement links TRBV11-2 to TRBJ2-1; 9 nucleotides agree with TRBD2. V lost 4 bases, J lost 0 bases, and 1 base stayed unmatched. This CDR3 has 15 amino acids. Germline values: CDR1 SGHAT, CDR2 FQNNGV. Here the CDR3 reads CASSYSGSSYNEQFC. CDR3 in DNA: TGTGCCAGCAGCTATAGCGGGAGCTCCTACAATGAGCAGTTCTGC.

The chain links TRBV4-3 to TRBJ1-2; TRBD1 is a possible D gene (5 bases). CDR3 length equals 15 residues. Between the trimmed V and J ends, which lost 0 bases and 7 bases, there was a span of 15 bases. Per germline, CDR1 LGHNA and CDR2 YSLEER. In DNA form, the CDR3 reads TGCGCCAGCAGCCAAGAGGGGCGGCTTTTGCGTGGCTACACCTTC. It codes for CASSQEGRLLRGYTF.

The chain has TRBV7-9 and TRBJ1-1, with TRBD1 matching over 7 bases. The ends lost 5 bases at V and 3 bases at J; junction bases unmatched: 3. The CDR3 totals 13 residues. CDR1 and CDR2 (germline): SEHNR, FQNEAQ (reference sequence). DNA for the CDR3: TGTGCCAGCAGCGAGGGGGCGTACACTGAAGCTTTCTTT. Protein sequence: CASSEGAYTEAFF.

In its sample, this clonotype was seen many times. V is TRBV9 and J is TRBJ2-7; D ambiguous. The V end lost 1 base, the J end lost 6 bases, and 8 bases lay between the germline ends. There are 12 residues in the CDR3. The germline gives CDR1 SGDLS, CDR2 YYNGEE. The CDR3 sequence: CASSVSDGEQYF. The CDR3 coding sequence is TGTGCCAGCAGCGTATCCGATGGCGAGCAGTACTTC.

The sample holds a few counts of this clonotype. V is TRBV6-5 and J is TRBJ2-1; 12 bases line up with TRBD2. Germline V gives CDR1 MNHEY, CDR2 SVGAGI. The ends lost 8 bases at V and 0 bases at J; junction bases unmatched: 8. This CDR3 spans 17 amino acids. The CDR3 protein is CASGLAGYPSSYNEQFF. The DNA for the CDR3 is TGTGCCAGCGGACTAGCGGGGTATCCAAGCTCCTACAATGAGCAGTTCTTC.

This clonotype was observed a handful of times. CDR3 amino acids: CASSSTNPGTAIYGYTF. The CDR3 DNA is TGTGCCAGCAGCTCAACCAATCCCGGGACAGCTATCTATGGCTACACCTTC. This chain joins TRBV7-2 and TRBJ1-2, with 7 positions matching TRBD1. The trim removed 4 bases at V and 4 bases at J, leaving 15 bases unmatched. CDR1 is SGHTA and CDR2 is FQGNSA in the germline V gene. There are 17 residues in the CDR3.

As regards this clonotype: A single base separates this from a much larger clone, so it may be a read error. The CDR3 sequence is CSATGASSYEQYF. The CDR3 DNA sequence: TGCAGTGCCACCGGGGCAAGCTCCTACGAGCAGTACTTC. This chain connects TRBV20-1 to TRBJ2-7, with D perhaps matching TRBD1 or TRBD2 (5 bases each). The CDR3 has 13 residues. V was clipped by 6 bases and J by 0 bases, with 12 bases between them. Germline CDR1 is DFQATT and CDR2 is SNEGSKA (reference sequence).

The chain links TRBV23-1 to TRBJ1-3, with D possibly TRBD1 on 6 matching bases. TRBV23-1 is reported as an ORF; its role is uncertain. The CDR3 totals 16 residues. The V end was cut by 2 bases, the J end by 2 bases, with 13 bases between. In nucleotides, the CDR3 is TGCGCCAGCAGTCAAAGGGGGGGCGGTACTGGAAACACCATATATTTT. Translated: CASSQRGGGTGNTIYF.

This clonotype appeared a few times. The genes are TRBV5-1 and TRBJ1-4; D unclear. Trimming pared 2 bases from V and 4 bases from J, leaving 9 bases between. Germline lookup yields CDR1 SGHRS and CDR2 YFSETQ. There are 14 residues in the CDR3. The CDR3 nucleotides are TGCGCCAGCAGCTTCTTTGGGCTTAATGAAAAACTGTTTTTT. This codes for CASSFFGLNEKLFF.

The CDR3 bases are TGCAGTGCTTTCGACTCGCCAGAAGAGACCCAGTACTTC. It encodes CSAFDSPEETQYF. V usage is TRBV20-1 and J usage is TRBJ2-5; D is ambiguous. The CDR3 is 13 amino acids. Germline CDR1 DFQATT, CDR2 SNEGSKA (reference sequence). The germline V and J ends were trimmed by 5 bases and 3 bases, with 13 bases remaining between them.

The chain uses TRBV30 and TRBJ1-1; unclear D gene. This CDR3 comprises 14 residues. The germline V gene has CDR1 GTSNPN and CDR2 SVGIG (reference sequence). V lost 6 bases and J 0 bases, leaving 14 bases between the germline ends. CDR3 in amino acids: CACESQAVNTEAFF. The CDR3 nucleotides are TGTGCCTGCGAATCTCAGGCCGTGAACACTGAAGCTTTCTTT.

The chain employs TRBV29-1 and TRBJ2-7; D uncertain. CDR3 size: 13 residues. Trimming shortened V by 7 bases and J by 2 bases, and 15 bases separated the two germline ends. Germline CDR1 SQVTM, CDR2 ANQGSEA. The CDR3 coding sequence is TGCAGCGCCCTAAGGCACGGCACCTACGAGCAGTACTTC. Its protein is CSALRHGTYEQYF.

This chain joins TRBV11-2 and TRBJ1-1; D call uncertain. V was pared by 3 bases and J by 5 bases, with 10 bases between. CDR1 SGHAT and CDR2 FQNNGV come from the germline V gene. This CDR3 has 13 residues. The CDR3 spells CASSFVGRTEAFF. CDR3 in DNA: TGTGCCAGCAGCTTTGTGGGGAGGACTGAAGCTTTCTTT.

This clonotype has a handful of counts. The chain carries TRBV2 and TRBJ1-2, with D hard to call. Between the trimmed V and J ends, which lost 7 bases and 0 bases, there was a span of 9 bases. CDR1 and CDR2 (germline): SNHLY, FYNNEI. The CDR3 consists of 13 residues. CDR3 in DNA: TGTGCCAGCACTGAGGAAGCTAACTATGGCTACACCTTC. Protein: CASTEEANYGYTF.

The chain combines TRBV2 with TRBJ1-2; D is perhaps TRBD1 (5 bases). The V and J ends lost 8 bases and 6 bases respectively, with 16 bases between them. The CDR3 is made up of 13 amino acids. Germline lookup yields CDR1 SNHLY and CDR2 FYNNEI. In DNA form, the CDR3 reads TGTGCCAGCGCACGAATGGGGGGGAATGGCTACACCTTC. It yields the protein CASARMGGNGYTF.

This clonotype was detected a few times. The chain combines TRBV20-1 with TRBJ1-1; D is uncertain. This CDR3 is 12 amino acids long. Germline lookup yields CDR1 DFQATT and CDR2 SNEGSKA (reference sequence). With 1 base removed from V and 5 bases from J, the gap between germline ends came to 8 bases. CDR3 loop: CSARAPGTEAFF. In DNA, the CDR3 is TGCAGTGCTAGAGCCCCGGGGACTGAAGCTTTCTTT.

The chain combines TRBV6-6 with TRBJ2-1; no clear D gene. Trimming took 7 bases from V and 5 from J, leaving 15 bases between them. Germline CDR1 MNHNY, CDR2 SVGAGI (reference sequence). CDR3 size: 14 residues. CDR3 region: CASTLPGSHNEQFF. In DNA form, the CDR3 reads TGTGCCAGCACCCTCCCCGGCTCTCACAATGAGCAGTTCTTC.